The 15 T cell receptor beta chains reported below all come from one sample, sequenced in a study of metastatic and nonmetastatic thyroid tumors. The entire patient cohort was treatment-naive prior to thyroid surgery. From the PCR reads, TCRdb re-called clones with MiXCR. The sample contains approximately 32,000 clones, 15% of which appear only once. Input material: blood. Receptors originate from a male donor with papillary thyroid cancer or a benign thyroid nodule (not recorded which). Some clones in this sample may be carry-over from other donors' samples.

This clone was observed at least ten times. The chain combines TRBV12-3 or TRBV12-4 with TRBJ2-5; possibly TRBD2 for D (7 bases). With 6 bases removed from V and 7 bases from J, the gap between germline ends came to 15 bases. This CDR3 comprises 13 residues. CDR3 DNA sequence: TGTGCCAGCAGGGGTACAGGGAGGGGGACCCAGTACTTC. Translating it yields CASRGTGRGTQYF.

At least ten counts were recorded for this clone. The rearrangement joins TRBV5-4 to TRBJ1-1; D remains unclear. V lost 3 bases, J lost 3 bases, and 6 bases lay in between. CDR1 is SGHNT and CDR2 is YYREEE in the germline V gene (reference sequence). The CDR3 spans 12 residues. In DNA form, the CDR3 reads TGTGCCAGCAGCTCTCTAGACACTGAAGCTTTCTTT. Its translation: CASSSLDTEAFF.

This clone was picked up many times. The rearrangement uses TRBV2 and TRBJ2-7, with 7 nucleotides matching TRBD2. This CDR3 comprises 13 residues. The V gene's germline CDR1 is SNHLY and CDR2 FYNNEI. Trimming took 8 bases from V and 6 from J; bases not matched to a gene: 10. This CDR3 reads CASFTGTKSEQYF. CDR3 coding DNA: TGTGCCAGCTTTACCGGGACTAAAAGCGAGCAGTACTTC. The full variable domain, completed using reference TRBV2 and TRBJ2-7, is EPEVTQTPSHQVTQMGQEVILRCVPISNHLYFYWYRQILGQKVEFLVSFYNNEISEKSEIFDDQFSVERPDGSNFTLKIRSTKLEDSAMYFCASFTGTKSEQYFGPGTRLTVT.

A note on this clone: The germline gene is not matched at one end of the junction; a read error may be the cause. This chain connects TRBV11-1 to TRBJ2-3, with D tentatively TRBD2 (6 bases). CDR3 size: 16 residues. Germline V lookup: CDR1 SGHAT, CDR2 FQDESV (reference sequence). CDR3 sequence: CASSLYVADRTDTRYF. DNA of the CDR3: TGTGCCAGCAGCTTATACGTAGCGGATAGAACAGATACGCGGTATTTT.

This chain joins TRBV2 and TRBJ1-2; TRBD1 matches at 7 bases. Per germline, CDR1 SNHLY and CDR2 FYNNEI. The CDR3 extends over 15 amino acids. V trimming: 0 bases; J trimming: 6 bases; junction bases outside the gene matches: 7. The CDR3 loop is CASSEAGGETHGYTF. In DNA form, the CDR3 reads TGTGCCAGCAGTGAAGCAGGGGGCGAGACCCATGGCTACACCTTC.

This clone was detected ten times or more. In DNA, the CDR3 is TGTGCCAGCAACCCCGAGGGGGGGGCGTCGGGCTACACCTTC. As protein: CASNPEGGASGYTF. The chain couples TRBV9 to TRBJ1-2, with TRBD1 as a possible D gene (6 bases). Trimming took off 6 bases at V and 8 bases at J, with 20 bases between the two ends. This CDR3 contains 14 residues. Germline V lookup: CDR1 SGDLS, CDR2 YYNGEE.

This clone appeared many times. Written as DNA, the CDR3 is TGTGCCAGCCACCCACGGGCGGGCGGCAATACGCAGTATTTT. This encodes CASHPRAGGNTQYF. This chain connects TRBV19 to TRBJ2-3; D perhaps matches TRBD2 (5 bases). This CDR3 has 14 amino acids. The V and J ends lost 9 bases and 7 bases respectively, with 20 bases between them. Per germline, CDR1 LNHDA and CDR2 SQIVND (reference sequence). The variable domain in full, with the rest retrieved from reference TRBV19 and TRBJ2-3, is DGGITQSPKYLFRKEGQNVTLSCEQNLNHDAMYWYRQDPGQGLRLIYYSQIVNDFQKGDIAEGYSVSREKKESFPLTVTSAQKNPTAFYLCASHPRAGGNTQYFGPGTRLTVL.

The chain couples TRBV20-1 to TRBJ2-5, with D uncertain. Germline V lookup: CDR1 DFQATT, CDR2 SNEGSKA (reference sequence). V was shortened by 0 bases and J by 2 bases, with 16 bases between the two germline ends. There are 16 residues in the CDR3. The DNA of the CDR3 is TGCAGTGCTAGAGATCTAGTCCTGGACGCACAAGAGACCCAGTACTTC. Amino acid sequence: CSARDLVLDAQETQYF.

This clone was detected only a few times. Possible read error: a much larger clone is one base away. V gene TRBV30 combines with J gene TRBJ2-3, with D unresolved. The CDR3 contains 12 residues. CDR1 GTSNPN and CDR2 SVGIG come from the germline V gene (reference sequence). V lost 6 bases to trimming and J lost 4 bases, with 11 bases between them. The chain's CDR3 is CACEVIADTQYF. The CDR3, as DNA: TGTGCCTGTGAGGTTATAGCAGATACGCAGTATTTT.

This clone has ten or more counts. The chain links TRBV6-1 to TRBJ1-1; TRBD1 might be the D (5 bases). Germline loops: CDR1 MNHNS, CDR2 SASEGT. This CDR3 is built from 12 residues. Between the trimmed V and J ends, which lost 5 bases and 5 bases, there was a span of 9 bases. The CDR3 region has the DNA TGTGCCAGCAGTTTGGGGGTGACTGAAGCTTTCTTT. Translated: CASSLGVTEAFF.

This clone was recorded at least ten times. The CDR3 coding sequence is TGTGCCAGCAGTGACGGGAGGCAAAATGAAAAACTGTTTTTT. Translated, it gives CASSDGRQNEKLFF. The genes are TRBV2 and TRBJ1-4, with D hard to call. Germline V gives CDR1 SNHLY, CDR2 FYNNEI. The CDR3 is 14 residues long. V was trimmed by 3 bases and J by 5 bases, leaving 10 bases between them.

Regarding this clone: Sequence at one end of the junction differs from germline and may be a read error. The V and J genes are TRBV6-4 and TRBJ2-2; 15 bases fit TRBD2. The CDR3 runs to 18 residues. Looked up from germline, CDR1 is MRHNA and CDR2 is SNTAGT. For the CDR3, the DNA is TGTGCCAGCAGTGACCCGGGACTAGCGGGAGGAGTAACCGGGGAGCTGTTATTT. Translation gives CASSDPGLAGGVTGELLF.

This clone was recorded many times. The chain carries TRBV6-1 and TRBJ1-1; 7 positions agree with TRBD1. The V gene's germline CDR1 is MNHNS and CDR2 SASEGT. V shed 8 bases, J shed 0 bases, and the junction held 12 bases outside the gene matches. The length of the CDR3 is 16 residues. The CDR3 nucleotides read TGTGCCAGCGGAAAGGGGGCGCAATCAATGAACACTGAAGCTTTCTTT. Translating gives CASGKGAQSMNTEAFF.

This clone was seen only a few times. The V call is TRBV5-8, the J call TRBJ2-1; D not resolved. V was pared by 9 bases and J by 6 bases, with 13 bases between. This CDR3 contains 12 residues. Looked up from germline, CDR1 is SGHTS and CDR2 is YDEGEE. CDR3 region: CANSLLANEQFF. The CDR3 coding sequence is TGTGCCAACAGTTTGCTTGCCAATGAGCAGTTCTTC.

By its share, this clone is medium-sized (0.01 to 0.1%). The V gene is TRBV11-3, the J gene TRBJ2-1, with 9 bases lining up with TRBD1. Trimming took 3 bases from V and 5 from J; bases not matched to a gene: 5. The CDR3 is 15 residues long. Germline CDR1 is SGHNT and CDR2 is YENEEA. CDR3 coding DNA: TGTGCCAGCAGCTTCGGACAGGGGAGCAACAATGAGCAGTTCTTC. Protein sequence: CASSFGQGSNNEQFF.